This T cell receptor (beta chain) was captured by sequencing in a study of cytomegalovirus exposure and HLA in healthy donors. About the research overall: The approximately 120 validation repertoires used the same platform as the 666 first-cohort repertoires, a later analysis reported.

Study conclusions and caveats: Cytomegalovirus status, reportedly, was diagnosed with high specificity and sensitivity by the classifier. The dataset shows that most TCR sequences were rare, while some public TCRs occurred in many donors. In vitro assays verified that a few CMV-associated chains recognized CMV antigens specifically.

The CDR3 length is 16 residues. The V end was cut by 0 bases, the J end by 2 bases, with 14 bases between. The germline CDR1 and CDR2 sequences are SGHRS and YFSETQ. Sequencing was performed with immunoSEQ multiplex PCR; in TCRdb, only in-frame clones are kept and a portion is missing. The data show 300,000 to 450,000 clones, more than 80% seen once. Details on this clone: Its antigen is as yet unknown.

This TCR was sampled from a woman between 18 and 29 years old in good health and CMV-seronegative. This sequence joins TRBV5-1 and TRBJ2-5; the D is unclear. The sequencing sample was made of PBMCs. For the CDR3, the DNA is TGCGCCAGCAGCTTGGAGGTCGCGGCACGGCAAGAGACCCAGTACTTC. Its protein product is CASSLEVAARQETQYF.